These 8 T cell receptor beta chains share one sample of origin, sequenced in a study of CD8 T cells in Susac syndrome. Random hexamers primed reverse transcription of 0.5 to 1 ug RNA. MiXCR was run by TCRdb on the immunoSEQ multiplex PCR reads, yielding one entry per CDR3 protein. This table has over 120,000 distinct CDR3 sequences, 95% appearing once. The source material was CD4+ T cells from PBMCs. These receptors were collected from a human donor with Susac syndrome.

The chain employs TRBV5-1 and TRBJ2-5, with TRBD1 matching 8 bases. The CDR3 is 14 residues long. Germline V gene sequence: CDR1 SGHRS, CDR2 YFSETQ. With 3 bases clipped from V and 5 bases from J, the junction kept 6 bases outside the gene matches. CDR3 DNA sequence: TGCGCCAGCAGCTACCAGGGGGCCATCGAGACCCAGTACTTC. Protein sequence: CASSYQGAIETQYF. The whole variable domain, remainder taken from reference TRBV5-1 and TRBJ2-5, is KAGVTQTPRYLIKTRGQQVTLSCSPISGHRSVSWYQQTPGQGLQFLFEYFSETQRNKGNFPGRFSGRQFSNSRSEMNVSTLELGDSALYLCASSYQGAIETQYFGPGTRLLVL.

The CDR3 sequence: CAWDPGQFYGYTF. The CDR3 coding sequence is TGTGCCTGGGACCCGGGACAGTTCTATGGCTACACCTTC. V gene TRBV30 combines with J gene TRBJ1-2; the match to TRBD1 covers 7 bases. Germline CDR1 and CDR2: GTSNPN and SVGIG (reference sequence). V lost 5 bases to trimming and J lost 4 bases; unmatched junction nucleotides: 7. CDR3 length: 13 residues. Filled out from reference TRBV30 and TRBJ1-2, the complete variable domain reads SQTIHQWPATLVQPVGSPLSLECTVEGTSNPNLYWYRQAAGRGLQLLFYSVGIGQISSEVPQNLSASRPQDRQFILSSKKLLLSDSGFYLCAWDPGQFYGYTFGSGTRLTVV.

This chain joins TRBV5-1 and TRBJ1-1; TRBD1 matches 10 bases. CDR1 and CDR2 (germline): SGHRS, YFSETQ. V gave up 2 bases and J gave up 4 bases; unmatched junction bases: 5. This CDR3 has 15 amino acids. The CDR3 DNA reads TGCGCCAGCAGCTTCGGGGACAGGGGAGGCACTGAAGCTTTCTTT. It codes for CASSFGDRGGTEAFF.

V gene TRBV3-1 combines with J gene TRBJ1-1; D is unresolved. CDR1 is LGHDT and CDR2 is YNNKEL in the germline V gene (reference sequence). This CDR3 spans 14 amino acids. The V gene lost 4 bases and the J gene lost 1 base, with 10 bases spanning the gap. The CDR3 DNA sequence: TGTGCCAGCAGCCCTCGGGCGGGGAACACTGAAGCTTTCTTT. Protein: CASSPRAGNTEAFF.

The rearrangement joins TRBV7-9 to TRBJ2-7; D unclear. The CDR3 contains 11 residues. Trimming stripped 7 bases from V and 2 bases from J, with 6 bases between. Germline CDR1 is SEHNR and CDR2 is FQNEAQ (reference sequence). The CDR3 is CASTSAYEQYF. The CDR3 DNA sequence: TGTGCCAGCACCTCCGCCTACGAGCAGTACTTC. Drawing the rest from reference TRBV7-9 and TRBJ2-7, the complete variable domain is DTGVSQNPRHKITKRGQNVTFRCDPISEHNRLYWYRQTLGQGPEFLTYFQNEAQLEKSRLLSDRFSAERPKGSFSTLEIQRTEQGDSAMYLCASTSAYEQYFGPGTRLTVT.

The V call is TRBV30, the J call TRBJ2-5, with D unclear. This CDR3 comprises 11 residues. Germline CDR1 is GTSNPN and CDR2 is SVGIG (reference sequence). Between the trimmed V and J ends, which lost 6 bases and 4 bases, there was a span of 9 bases. The CDR3 bases are TGTGCCTGTCAGTGGGGAGAGACCCAGTACTTC. It codes for CACQWGETQYF.

The sample holds one count of this clonotype. V gene TRBV20-1 combines with J gene TRBJ1-2, with D possibly being TRBD1 (5 bases). V was shortened by 3 bases and J by 6 bases, with 14 bases between the two germline ends. This CDR3 is 13 amino acids long. Germline-derived CDR1 and CDR2 are DFQATT and SNEGSKA (reference sequence). The CDR3 DNA reads TGCAGTGCTAGCGGGACTCCCGATGATGGCTACACCTTC. It translates to CSASGTPDDGYTF.

V usage is TRBV21-1 and J usage is TRBJ2-4; the table calls TRBD1, which could not be checked here. TRBV21-1 is annotated as a pseudogene. The CDR3 sequence is 18 residues long. The CDR3 here is CASSKPPTKGLGKNIQYF. CDR3 nucleotides: TGTGCCAGCAGCAAACCCCCGACTAAGGGGTTGGGCAAAAACATTCAGTACTTC.